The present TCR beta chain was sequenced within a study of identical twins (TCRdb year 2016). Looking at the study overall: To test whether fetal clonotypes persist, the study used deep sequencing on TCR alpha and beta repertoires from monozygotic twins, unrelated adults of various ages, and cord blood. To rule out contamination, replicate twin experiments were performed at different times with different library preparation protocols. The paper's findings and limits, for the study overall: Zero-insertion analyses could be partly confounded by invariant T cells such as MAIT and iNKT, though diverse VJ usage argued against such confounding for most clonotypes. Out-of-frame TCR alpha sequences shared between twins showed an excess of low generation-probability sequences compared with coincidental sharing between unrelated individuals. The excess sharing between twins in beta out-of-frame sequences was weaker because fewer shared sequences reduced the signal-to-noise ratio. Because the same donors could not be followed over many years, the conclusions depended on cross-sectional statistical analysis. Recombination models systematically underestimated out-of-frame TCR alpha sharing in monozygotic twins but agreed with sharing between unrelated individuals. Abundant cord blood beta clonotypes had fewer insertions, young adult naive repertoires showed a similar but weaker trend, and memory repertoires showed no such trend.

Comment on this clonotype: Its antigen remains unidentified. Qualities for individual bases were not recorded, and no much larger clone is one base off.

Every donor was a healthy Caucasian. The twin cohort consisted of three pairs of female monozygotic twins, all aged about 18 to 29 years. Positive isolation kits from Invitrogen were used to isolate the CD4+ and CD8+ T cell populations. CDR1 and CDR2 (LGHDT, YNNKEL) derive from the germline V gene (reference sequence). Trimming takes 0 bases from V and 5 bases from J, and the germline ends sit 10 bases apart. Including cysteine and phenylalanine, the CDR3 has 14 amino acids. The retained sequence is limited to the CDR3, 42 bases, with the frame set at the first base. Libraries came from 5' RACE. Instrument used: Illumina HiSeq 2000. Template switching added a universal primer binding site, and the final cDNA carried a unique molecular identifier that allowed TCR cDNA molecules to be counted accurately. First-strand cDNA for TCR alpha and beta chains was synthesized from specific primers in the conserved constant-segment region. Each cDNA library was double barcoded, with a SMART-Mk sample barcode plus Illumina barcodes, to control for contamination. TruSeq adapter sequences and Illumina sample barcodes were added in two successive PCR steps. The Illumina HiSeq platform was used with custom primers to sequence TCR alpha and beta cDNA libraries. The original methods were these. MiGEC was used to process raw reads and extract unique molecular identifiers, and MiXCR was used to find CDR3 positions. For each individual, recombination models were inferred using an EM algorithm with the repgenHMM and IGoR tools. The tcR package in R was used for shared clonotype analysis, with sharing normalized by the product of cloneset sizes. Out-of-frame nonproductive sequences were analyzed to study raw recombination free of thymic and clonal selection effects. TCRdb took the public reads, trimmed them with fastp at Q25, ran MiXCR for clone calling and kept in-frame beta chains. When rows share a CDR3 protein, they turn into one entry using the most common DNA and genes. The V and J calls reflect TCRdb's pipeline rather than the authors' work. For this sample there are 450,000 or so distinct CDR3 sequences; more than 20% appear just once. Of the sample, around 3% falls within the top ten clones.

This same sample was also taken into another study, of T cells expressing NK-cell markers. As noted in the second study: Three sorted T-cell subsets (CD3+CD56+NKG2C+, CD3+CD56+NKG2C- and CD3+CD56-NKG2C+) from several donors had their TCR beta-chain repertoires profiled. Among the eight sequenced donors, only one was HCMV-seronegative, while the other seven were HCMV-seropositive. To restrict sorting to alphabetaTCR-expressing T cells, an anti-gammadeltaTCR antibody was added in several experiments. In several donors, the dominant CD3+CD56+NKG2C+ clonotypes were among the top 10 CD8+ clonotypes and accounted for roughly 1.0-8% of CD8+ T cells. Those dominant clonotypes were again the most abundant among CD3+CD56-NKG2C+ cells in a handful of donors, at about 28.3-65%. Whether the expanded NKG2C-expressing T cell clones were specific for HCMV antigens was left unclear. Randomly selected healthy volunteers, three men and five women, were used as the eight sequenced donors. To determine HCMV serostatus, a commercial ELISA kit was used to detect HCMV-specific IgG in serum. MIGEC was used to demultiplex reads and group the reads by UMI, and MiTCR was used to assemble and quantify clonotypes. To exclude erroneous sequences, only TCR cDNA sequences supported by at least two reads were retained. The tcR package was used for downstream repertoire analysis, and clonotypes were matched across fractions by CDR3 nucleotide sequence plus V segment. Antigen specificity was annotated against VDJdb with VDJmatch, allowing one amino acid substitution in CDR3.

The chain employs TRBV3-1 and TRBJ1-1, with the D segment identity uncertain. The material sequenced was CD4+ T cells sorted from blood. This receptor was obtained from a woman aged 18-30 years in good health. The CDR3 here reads CASSQDTRGTEAFF. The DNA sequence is TGTGCCAGCAGCCAAGATACCCGAGGAACTGAAGCTTTCTTT.